The 3 T cell receptor beta chains reported below all come from one sample, sequenced in a study of shared clonotypes between healthy human individuals (TCRdb year 2020). CD8 naive samples consisted of CD45RO-negative cells that were positively selected for CCR7, yielding a CD45RA+CCR7+ population without TemRA cells. The method behind the library was the immunoSEQ multiplex PCR assay. Imported from immuneACCESS, the table was reduced by TCRdb to in-frame sequences with V and J called. These copies leave out some clones; in studies compared against another copy, an unresolved V gene accounts for under half, and the cause of the remainder is not known. The sample table shows approximately 740,000 clones, and over 90% are seen once. The ten biggest clones cover 24% of the sample. Source material: naive CD8+ T cells sorted from blood. Interpreted using the paper, the cell subset or site label stands for: CD45RA+CCR7+. These receptors all come from a man aged 25-45 years in good health.

This chain joins TRBV14 and TRBJ2-7, with 10 bases aligning to TRBD1. The CDR3 is 16 residues long. V shed 3 bases, J shed 5 bases, and the junction held 10 bases outside the gene matches. CDR1 and CDR2 from the germline V gene are SGHDN and FVKESK. CDR3 in amino acids: CASSQIPGQGNNEQYF. CDR3 in DNA: TGTGCCAGCAGCCAGATTCCGGGACAGGGGAACAACGAGCAGTACTTC.

For this clone: Distinct nucleotide sequences in the sample also encode this CDR3. This chain's CDR3 is CASSRDSAYEQYF. The CDR3 DNA is TGTGCCAGCAGCCGGGACAGCGCCTACGAGCAGTACTTC. The J gene is TRBJ2-7, the V gene TRBV6-5; 7 bases align to TRBD1. V gave up 6 bases and J gave up 2 bases; unmatched junction bases: 4. CDR1 and CDR2 from the germline V gene are MNHEY and SVGAGI. CDR3 size: 13 residues.

The V call is TRBV7-6, the J call TRBJ2-5; TRBD1 matches at 7 bases. The CDR3 has 16 amino acids. The V and J ends lost 1 base and 4 bases, in that order; junction bases with no gene match: 9. Germline V gene lookup returns CDR1 SGHVS and CDR2 FNYEAQ. Here the CDR3 DNA reads TGTGCCAGCAGCTTAGTAGTACAGGGGCTTTCAGAGACCCAGTACTTC. The encoded protein is CASSLVVQGLSETQYF.